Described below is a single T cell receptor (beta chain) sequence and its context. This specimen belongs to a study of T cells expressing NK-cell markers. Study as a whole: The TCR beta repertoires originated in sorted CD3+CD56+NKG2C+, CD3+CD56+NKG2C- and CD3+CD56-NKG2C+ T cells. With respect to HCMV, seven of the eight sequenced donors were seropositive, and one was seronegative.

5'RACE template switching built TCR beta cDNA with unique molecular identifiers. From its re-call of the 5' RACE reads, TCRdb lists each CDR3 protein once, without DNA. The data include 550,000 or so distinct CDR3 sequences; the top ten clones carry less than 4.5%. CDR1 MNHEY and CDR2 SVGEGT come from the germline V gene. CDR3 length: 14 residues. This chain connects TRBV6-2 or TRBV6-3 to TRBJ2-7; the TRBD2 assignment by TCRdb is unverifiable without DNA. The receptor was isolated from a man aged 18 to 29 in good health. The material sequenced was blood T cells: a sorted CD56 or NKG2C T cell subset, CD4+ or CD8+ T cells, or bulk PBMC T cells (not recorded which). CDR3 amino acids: CASSAGGPWGEQYF.